This T cell receptor beta chain was profiled in a study of cytomegalovirus exposure and HLA in healthy donors. Produced via immunoSEQ multiplex PCR; TCRdb's table is partial and in-frame only. This sample carries roughly 120,000 clones, around 86% of them seen once, and the ten largest clones take nearly 5%. CDR3 length: 16 residues. V was clipped by 3 bases and J by 3 bases; unmatched bases: 4. From germline, CDR1 is ENHRY and CDR2 SYGVKD. The receptor comes from a man aged 18 to 30 in good health and CMV-seronegative. Sequencing input: PBMCs. The chain is built from TRBV10-3 and TRBJ2-7; 14 bases are a match to TRBD2. The CDR3 loop reads CAISEPGLAGVYEQYF. CDR3 bases: TGTGCCATCAGTGAACCGGGACTAGCGGGGGTCTACGAGCAGTACTTC.